Included here is one T cell receptor (beta chain) sequence, with context. Its antigen is unknown. The sample originates from a study of CXCR3-negative and CXCR3-positive naive CD8 T cells. There are 13 residues in the CDR3. CDR1 MNHEY and CDR2 SVGEGT come from the germline V gene. Every subset of CD8+ T cells was sorted in triplicate at hundreds of thousands of cells each. Points from the study as a whole: In cryopreserved cells, CXCR3 expression partially decreased, and fresh PBMCs were used in most assays. Similar TRBV-TRBJ gene usage was seen in naive CXCR3-negative and CXCR3-positive cells, but not in memory cells. Whereas both naive subsets had comparably high diversity, memory CD8+ cells had much lower diversity.

The authors prepared UMI-labeled TRB cDNA libraries by 5' RACE. From the 5' RACE reads, TCRdb lists one entry per CDR3 protein and no DNA. The sample holds tens of thousands of distinct CDR3 sequences. The source of this sequence is a human donor in good health. Some clones in this sample may be carry-over from other donors' samples. The gene calls are TRBV6-2 or TRBV6-3 and TRBJ1-5. Sequencing was carried out using memory CD8+ T cells from blood. CDR3 sequence: CASTLYSNQPQHF.